Each of the 5 T cell receptor beta chains below was sequenced from the same sample in a study of cytomegalovirus exposure and HLA in healthy donors. Use of 60 Vbeta and 13 Jbeta primers characterized the PCR. Some clones are missing from TCRdb's copy, which holds only in-frame ones; the method was immunoSEQ multiplex PCR. The sample lists around 130,000 clones, roughly 82% occurring once. Sequenced: PBMCs. The receptors were gathered from a boy aged 5-17 years in good health and CMV-seronegative.

The V gene is TRBV27, the J gene TRBJ2-7; 12 nucleotides align to TRBD2. CDR3 length: 15 amino acids. Trimming cost V 4 bases and J 4 bases; bases outside gene matches: 5. The V gene's germline CDR1 is MNHEY and CDR2 SMNVEV (reference sequence). The CDR3 loop reads CASSSGLAGLYEQYF. In nucleotides, the CDR3 is TGTGCCAGCAGTTCGGGACTAGCGGGTTTATACGAGCAGTACTTC.

This chain links TRBV27 with TRBJ2-7; possibly TRBD2 for D (6 bases). The germline gives CDR1 MNHEY, CDR2 SMNVEV (reference sequence). The ends were cut back, 6 bases at V and 4 bases at J, with 10 bases in the middle. This CDR3 spans 12 amino acids. CDR3 in DNA: TGTGCCAGCAGGGGGGGAAGGTACGAGCAGTACTTC. As protein: CASRGGRYEQYF.

The rearrangement links TRBV18 to TRBJ2-7; 9 bases are a match to TRBD1. This CDR3 has 14 amino acids. Germline-derived CDR1 and CDR2 are KGHSH and LQKENI. V lost 3 bases to trimming and J lost 0 bases; unmatched junction nucleotides: 0. The DNA of the CDR3 is TGTGCCAGCTCACCGGGACAGGGCTCCTACGAGCAGTACTTC. Translation: CASSPGQGSYEQYF.

This chain connects TRBV10-3 to TRBJ2-7; D possibly corresponds to TRBD1 (5 bases). V gave up 7 bases and J gave up 3 bases, with 13 bases separating them. The CDR3 length is 13 residues. Germline V CDR1 and CDR2: ENHRY, SYGVKD. The DNA for the CDR3 is TGTGCCATCAAGCAGACAGACGGCTACGAGCAGTACTTC. As protein: CAIKQTDGYEQYF.

The chain employs TRBV29-1 and TRBJ1-1; 12 bases fit TRBD1. The CDR3 spans 20 residues. From germline, CDR1 is SQVTM and CDR2 ANQGSEA. V dropped 7 bases and J dropped 5; count of bases not matched to a gene: 26. The CDR3 protein is CSGGGTRGQGAEGTWTEAFF. CDR3 coding DNA: TGCAGCGGCGGCGGGACACGGGGACAGGGGGCCGAGGGGACGTGGACTGAAGCTTTCTTT. Supplemented by reference TRBV29-1 and TRBJ1-1, the full variable domain reads SAVISQKPSRDICQRGTSLTIQCQVDSQVTMMFWYRQQPGQSLTLIATANQGSEATYESGFVIDKFPISRPNLTFSTLTVSNMSPEDSSIYLCSGGGTRGQGAEGTWTEAFFGQGTRLTVV.